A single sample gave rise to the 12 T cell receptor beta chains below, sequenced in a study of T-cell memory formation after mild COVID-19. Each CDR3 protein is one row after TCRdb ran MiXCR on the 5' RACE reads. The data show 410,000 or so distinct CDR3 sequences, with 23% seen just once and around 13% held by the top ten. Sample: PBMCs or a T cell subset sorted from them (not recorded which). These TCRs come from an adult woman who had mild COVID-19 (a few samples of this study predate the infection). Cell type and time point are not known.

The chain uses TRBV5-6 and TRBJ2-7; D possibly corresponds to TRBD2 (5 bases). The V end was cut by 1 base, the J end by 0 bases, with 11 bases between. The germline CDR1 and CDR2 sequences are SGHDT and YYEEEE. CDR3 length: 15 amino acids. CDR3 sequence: CASSLRRALSYEQYF. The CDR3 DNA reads TGTGCCAGCAGCTTGCGGCGGGCACTCTCCTACGAGCAGTACTTC.

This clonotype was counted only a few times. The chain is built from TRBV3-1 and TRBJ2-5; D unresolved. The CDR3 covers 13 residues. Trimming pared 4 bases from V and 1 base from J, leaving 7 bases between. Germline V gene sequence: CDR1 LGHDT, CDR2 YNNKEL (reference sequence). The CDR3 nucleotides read TGTGCCAGCAGCCTCATGATCCAAGAGACCCAGTACTTC. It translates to CASSLMIQETQYF.

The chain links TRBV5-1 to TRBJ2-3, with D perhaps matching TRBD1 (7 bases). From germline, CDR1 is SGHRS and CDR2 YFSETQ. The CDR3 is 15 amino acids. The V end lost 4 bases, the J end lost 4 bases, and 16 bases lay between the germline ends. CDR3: CASSPGGSGPDTQYF. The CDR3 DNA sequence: TGCGCCAGCAGCCCAGGGGGGTCAGGGCCAGATACGCAGTATTTT. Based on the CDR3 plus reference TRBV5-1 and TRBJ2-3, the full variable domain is KAGVTQTPRYLIKTRGQQVTLSCSPISGHRSVSWYQQTPGQGLQFLFEYFSETQRNKGNFPGRFSGRQFSNSRSEMNVSTLELGDSALYLCASSPGGSGPDTQYFGPGTRLTVL.

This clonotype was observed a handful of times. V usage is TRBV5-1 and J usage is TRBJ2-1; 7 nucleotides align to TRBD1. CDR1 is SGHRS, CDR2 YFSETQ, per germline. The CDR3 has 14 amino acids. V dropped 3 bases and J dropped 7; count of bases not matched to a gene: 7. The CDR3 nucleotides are TGCGCCAGCAGCTCGACAGGGATTGGGAATGAGCAGTTCTTC. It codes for CASSSTGIGNEQFF. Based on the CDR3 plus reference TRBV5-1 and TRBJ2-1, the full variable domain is KAGVTQTPRYLIKTRGQQVTLSCSPISGHRSVSWYQQTPGQGLQFLFEYFSETQRNKGNFPGRFSGRQFSNSRSEMNVSTLELGDSALYLCASSSTGIGNEQFFGPGTRLTVL.

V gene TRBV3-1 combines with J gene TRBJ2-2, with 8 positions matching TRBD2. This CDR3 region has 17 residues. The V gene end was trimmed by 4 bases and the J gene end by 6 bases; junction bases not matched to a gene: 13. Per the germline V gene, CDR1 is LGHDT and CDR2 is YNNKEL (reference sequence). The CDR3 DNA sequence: TGTGCCAGCAGCCTGGGAAGTGGGACTAGGGGGTCCGGGGAGCTGTTTTTT. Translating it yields CASSLGSGTRGSGELFF.

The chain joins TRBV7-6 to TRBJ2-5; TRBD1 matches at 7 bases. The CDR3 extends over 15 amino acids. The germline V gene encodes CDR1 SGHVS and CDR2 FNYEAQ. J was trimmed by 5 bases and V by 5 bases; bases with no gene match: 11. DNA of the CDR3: TGTGCCAGCAGCCCAAGGGGGACAGTAATGGAGACCCAGTACTTC. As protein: CASSPRGTVMETQYF.

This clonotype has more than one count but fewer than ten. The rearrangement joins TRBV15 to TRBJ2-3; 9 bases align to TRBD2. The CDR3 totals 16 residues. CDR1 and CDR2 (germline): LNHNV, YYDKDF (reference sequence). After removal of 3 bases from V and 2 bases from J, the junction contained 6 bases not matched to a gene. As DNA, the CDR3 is TGTGCCACCAGCAGTCGGCTAGCGGGACTCACAGATACGCAGTATTTT. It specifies CATSSRLAGLTDTQYF.

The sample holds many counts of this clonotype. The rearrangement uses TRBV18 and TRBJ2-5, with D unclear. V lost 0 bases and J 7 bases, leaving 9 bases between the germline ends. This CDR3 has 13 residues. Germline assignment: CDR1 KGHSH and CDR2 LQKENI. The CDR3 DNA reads TGTGCCAGCTCACCACCGGAGTCAGTGACCCAGTACTTC. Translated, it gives CASSPPESVTQYF.

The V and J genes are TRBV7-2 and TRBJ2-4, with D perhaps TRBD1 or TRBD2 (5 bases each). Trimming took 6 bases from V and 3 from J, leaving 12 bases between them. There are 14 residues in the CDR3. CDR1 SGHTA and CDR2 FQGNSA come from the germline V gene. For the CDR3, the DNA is TGTGCCAGCAGTCTCCGGGACGGCAAAAACATTCAGTACTTC. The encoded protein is CASSLRDGKNIQYF.

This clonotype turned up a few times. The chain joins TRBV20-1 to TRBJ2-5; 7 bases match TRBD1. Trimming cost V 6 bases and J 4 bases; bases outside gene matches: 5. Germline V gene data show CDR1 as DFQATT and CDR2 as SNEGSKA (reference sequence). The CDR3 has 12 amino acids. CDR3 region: CSAPTGAETQYF. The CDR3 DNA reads TGCAGTGCCCCCACAGGGGCAGAGACCCAGTACTTC.

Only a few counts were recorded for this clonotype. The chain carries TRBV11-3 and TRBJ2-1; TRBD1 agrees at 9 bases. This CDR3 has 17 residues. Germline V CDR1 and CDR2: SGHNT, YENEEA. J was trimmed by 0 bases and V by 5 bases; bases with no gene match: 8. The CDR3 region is CASSPGTGTSSYNEQFF. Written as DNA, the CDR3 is TGTGCCAGCAGCCCAGGGACAGGGACAAGCTCCTACAATGAGCAGTTCTTC.

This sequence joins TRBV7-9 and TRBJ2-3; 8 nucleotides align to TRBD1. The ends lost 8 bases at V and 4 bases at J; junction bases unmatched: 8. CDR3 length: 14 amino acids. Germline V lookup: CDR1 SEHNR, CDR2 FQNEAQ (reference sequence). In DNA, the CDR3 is TGTGCCAGCGCGAGGGCAGGGGGCGCAGATACGCAGTATTTT. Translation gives CASARAGGADTQYF.